These 10 T cell receptor beta chains came from one sample sequenced in a study of T-cell reconstitution after alpha-beta-depleted transplantation in children. Library preparation (for TCRbeta) was performed with unique molecular identifiers. TCRdb itself ran the PCR reads through MiXCR, one entry per CDR3 protein. The sample records almost 400,000 distinct CDR3 sequences, around 21% being singletons. The sequences come from PBMCs from the stem cell graft donor, collected from the stem cell graft. These receptor sequences come from a human donor who donated a stem cell graft to a child with acute myeloid leukemia.

In DNA form, the CDR3 reads TGCGCCAGCAGTCAATCCAGCTTGACGACAGTCCCCCACGAGCAGTACTTC. This codes for CASSQSSLTTVPHEQYF. This chain links TRBV23-1 with TRBJ2-7; a possible D gene is TRBD1 (5 bases). TRBV23-1 has ORF status, its function being uncertain. The CDR3 consists of 17 residues. Trimming pared 0 bases from V and 5 bases from J, leaving 20 bases between.

This clonotype was recorded a few times. The chain uses TRBV7-9 and TRBJ2-1; possibly TRBD2 for D (6 bases). Germline V gene lookup returns CDR1 SEHNR and CDR2 FQNEAQ (reference sequence). Between the trimmed V and J ends, which lost 0 bases and 9 bases, there was a span of 9 bases. The CDR3 loop spans 13 amino acids. The CDR3 DNA reads as TGTGCCAGCAGCTTAGCGGCGGGGCGTGAGCAGTTCTTC. Encoded protein: CASSLAAGREQFF.

This clonotype was counted between two and nine times. V and J are TRBV15 and TRBJ2-2; D gene unclear. Germline V gene lookup returns CDR1 LNHNV and CDR2 YYDKDF (reference sequence). This CDR3 contains 15 residues. V lost 0 bases to trimming and J lost 7 bases, with 12 bases between them. The CDR3 bases are TGTGCCACCAGCAGAGATCCCGTGACGGGCGGGGAGCTGTTTTTT. Its translation is CATSRDPVTGGELFF.

This clonotype was counted ten times or more. This chain connects TRBV20-1 to TRBJ1-2; the D gene is possibly TRBD1 (6 bases). V gave up 2 bases and J gave up 2 bases, with 9 bases separating them. CDR3 length: 13 residues. From germline, CDR1 is DFQATT and CDR2 SNEGSKA (reference sequence). CDR3 residues: CSARKTGNYGYTF. CDR3 DNA sequence: TGCAGTGCTAGAAAAACAGGGAACTATGGCTACACCTTC.

This clonotype was picked up a small number of times. Here the CDR3 reads CASSLIETGVPGELFF. CDR3 in DNA: TGTGCCAGCAGCTTAATTGAGACAGGGGTTCCCGGGGAGCTGTTTTTT. This rearrangement joins TRBV7-2 to TRBJ2-2, with 8 bases fitting TRBD1. CDR3 length equals 16 residues. Germline V gives CDR1 SGHTA, CDR2 FQGNSA. After removal of 2 bases from V and 6 bases from J, the junction contained 8 bases not matched to a gene.

This clonotype has a count of ten or more. The chain joins TRBV29-1 to TRBJ2-2; no firm D call. The ends were cut back, 2 bases at V and 0 bases at J, with 7 bases in the middle. The CDR3 sequence is 14 residues long. Germline V gives CDR1 SQVTM, CDR2 ANQGSEA. CDR3 in DNA: TGCAGCGTTGAATACCCTTCGAACACCGGGGAGCTGTTTTTT. As protein: CSVEYPSNTGELFF.

This clonotype was seen more than once but under ten times. The rearrangement links TRBV5-1 to TRBJ2-3, with 7 bases matching TRBD2. From germline, CDR1 is SGHRS and CDR2 YFSETQ. Unmatched junction bases numbered 5, after V lost 0 bases and J lost 4 bases. The CDR3 has 15 amino acids. The CDR3 DNA is TGCGCCAGCAGCTTGGGAGCGGGATTACCAGATACGCAGTATTTT. Its translation is CASSLGAGLPDTQYF.

In this sample, this clonotype turned up a few times. The CDR3 reads CASSSELAEAANTGELFF. CDR3 sequence (DNA): TGCGCCAGCAGCTCAGAACTAGCGGAGGCTGCGAACACCGGGGAGCTGTTTTTT. This sequence joins TRBV5-1 and TRBJ2-2, with TRBD2 identical over 8 bases. The J segment lost 0 bases and the V segment lost 3 bases, leaving 10 bases of the junction unmatched. The germline CDR1 and CDR2 sequences are SGHRS and YFSETQ. The CDR3 length is 18 residues.

This clonotype is a singleton in its sample. This chain's CDR3 is CASTTISNTGELFF. The CDR3 DNA sequence: TGTGCCAGCACTACTATATCGAACACCGGGGAGCTGTTTTTT. The rearrangement links TRBV28 to TRBJ2-2; D gene unclear. The length of the CDR3 is 14 residues. Trimming removed 7 bases from V and 0 bases from J, with 9 bases in between. CDR1 and CDR2 from the germline V gene are MDHEN and SYDVKM. Full variable domain (rest looked up from reference TRBV28 and TRBJ2-2): DVKVTQSSRYLVKRTGEKVFLECVQDMDHENMFWYRQDPGLGLRLIYFSYDVKMKEKGDIPEGYSVSREKKERFSLILESASTNQTSMYLCASTTISNTGELFFGEGSRLTVL.

This clonotype was recorded many times. The chain joins TRBV21-1 to TRBJ2-1. TRBV21-1 is an annotated pseudogene. The CDR3 is made up of 17 amino acids. In DNA form, the CDR3 reads TGTGCCAGCAGCATATGCCGTAGGACCCAGATATACAATGAGCAGTTCTTC. Its protein is CASSICRRTQIYNEQFF.